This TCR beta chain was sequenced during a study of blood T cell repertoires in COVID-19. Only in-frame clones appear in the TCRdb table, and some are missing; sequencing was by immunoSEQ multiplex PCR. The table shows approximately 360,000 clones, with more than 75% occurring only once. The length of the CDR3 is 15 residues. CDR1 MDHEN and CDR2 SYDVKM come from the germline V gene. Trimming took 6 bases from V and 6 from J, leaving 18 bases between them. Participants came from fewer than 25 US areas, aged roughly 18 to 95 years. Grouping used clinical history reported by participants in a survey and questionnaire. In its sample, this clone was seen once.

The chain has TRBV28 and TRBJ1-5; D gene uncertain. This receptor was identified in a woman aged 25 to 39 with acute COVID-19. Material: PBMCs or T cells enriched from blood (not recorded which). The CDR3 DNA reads TGTGCCAGCAGGCCCCCGGGAGGAGTATTTCAGCCCCAGCATTTT. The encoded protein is CASRPPGGVFQPQHF.